The T cell receptor (beta chain) described here comes from a study of early stage breast cancer tumors. Germline V gene data show CDR1 as KGHSH and CDR2 as LQKENI. The ends lost 4 bases at V and 1 base at J; junction bases unmatched: 4. There are 15 residues in the CDR3. TCRdb keeps only in-frame clones here, not all; method: immunoSEQ multiplex PCR. This table has about 24,000 clones, about two thirds appearing once. Each tumor contributed about 17-55 mg of diced tissue. About this clone itself: The antigen remains unidentified.

Overall study results and limits: Functional markers like CD4, CD8 and FOXP3 were missed in bulk sequencing.

This sequence originates from a person between 55 and 70 years old with breast cancer. The rearrangement links TRBV18 to TRBJ1-1; TRBD1 aligns across 9 bases. The sequenced sample was breast tumor tissue. CDR3 protein: CASSRRQGGNTEAFF. The CDR3 DNA sequence: TGTGCCAGCTCACGTCGACAGGGGGGGAACACTGAAGCTTTCTTT.